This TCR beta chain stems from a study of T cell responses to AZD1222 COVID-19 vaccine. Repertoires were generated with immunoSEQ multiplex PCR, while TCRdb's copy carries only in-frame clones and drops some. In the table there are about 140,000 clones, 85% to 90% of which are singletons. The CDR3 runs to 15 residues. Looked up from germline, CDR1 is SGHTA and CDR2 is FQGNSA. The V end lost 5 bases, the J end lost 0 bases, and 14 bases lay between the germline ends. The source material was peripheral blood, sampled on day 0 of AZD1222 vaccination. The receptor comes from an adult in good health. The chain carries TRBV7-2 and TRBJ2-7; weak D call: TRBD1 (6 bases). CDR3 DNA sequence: TGTGCCAGCAGCCCACTGGGGGCAGGCTCCTACGAGCAGTACTTC. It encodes CASSPLGAGSYEQYF.